Presented here are 30 T cell receptor beta chains from one specimen sequenced in a study of vaccination and CD4 T cells after COVID-19. No antigen has been identified for these receptors. The Oncomine TCR Beta short-read assay sequenced DNA from cultured CD4+ T cells. TCRdb re-called the PCR reads with MiXCR, one entry per CDR3 protein. The sample includes about 13,000 distinct CDR3 sequences, roughly 53% of them seen just once. Treatment defined: approximately 10-day PBMC culture with coronavirus spike peptide pools or control peptides (ViraFEST assay). The sample comprised CD4+ T cells from blood, cultured in vitro. The receptors originated from a human donor who had recovered from COVID-19.

This clonotype showed up just once. V gene TRBV15 combines with J gene TRBJ2-4; TRBD2 aligns across 7 bases. The germline CDR1 and CDR2 sequences are LNHNV and YYDKDF (reference sequence). The CDR3 consists of 17 residues. The V segment lost 3 bases and the J segment 0 bases; nucleotides outside the gene matches: 8. CDR3 loop: CATSSPREALAKNIQYF. The CDR3 DNA is TGTGCCACCAGCAGCCCTCGGGAGGCTTTAGCCAAAAACATTCAGTACTTC.

This clonotype showed up just a few times. At one boundary the junction diverges from the germline segment, which might be a read error. This chain links TRBV5-1 with TRBJ2-5, with D perhaps matching TRBD1 (6 bases). In germline, CDR1 is SGHRS, CDR2 YFSETQ. This CDR3 contains 14 residues. CDR3: CASSSGQLQETQYF. DNA of the CDR3: TGCGCCAGCAGCTCCGGACAGCTACAAGAGACTCAGTACTTC.

This clonotype has a handful of counts. This chain connects TRBV20-1 to TRBJ2-2, with 10 positions matching TRBD1. CDR1 and CDR2 from the germline V gene are DFQATT and SNEGSKA (reference sequence). The CDR3 extends over 16 amino acids. V was clipped by 3 bases and J by 4 bases; unmatched bases: 8. DNA of the CDR3: TGCAGTGCTAGTCCCGGGACAGGGGCGGGCACCGGGGAGCTGTTTTTT. Amino acids: CSASPGTGAGTGELFF.

This chain links TRBV29-1 with TRBJ2-5; TRBD1 agrees at 7 bases. The germline gives CDR1 SQVTM, CDR2 ANQGSEA. The CDR3 sequence is 16 residues long. V trimming: 7 bases; J trimming: 5 bases; junction bases outside the gene matches: 19. Here the CDR3 DNA reads TGCAGCGCCTGTAATTCGACAGGGTGGGTAGGGGAGACCCAGTACTTC. This sequence encodes CSACNSTGWVGETQYF.

The chain combines TRBV5-1 with TRBJ2-4, with TRBD1 matching 7 bases. V dropped 4 bases and J dropped 5; count of bases not matched to a gene: 9. CDR3 length: 15 amino acids. From germline, CDR1 is SGHRS and CDR2 YFSETQ. The CDR3 loop reads CASSQGTAIENIQYF. The CDR3 DNA follows: TGCGCCAGCAGCCAAGGGACAGCCATAGAAAACATTCAGTACTTC.

The J gene is TRBJ1-6, the V gene TRBV20-1; D possibly corresponds to TRBD1 (5 bases). V shed 2 bases and J shed 4 bases, with 21 bases lying between them. The CDR3 runs 18 residues. CDR1 and CDR2 (germline): DFQATT, SNEGSKA (reference sequence). The CDR3 DNA reads TGCAGTGCTAGACGACCCCGAGCAGGGCCACCTTATAATTCACCCCTCCACTTT. Translation: CSARRPRAGPPYNSPLHF.

This chain links TRBV5-1 with TRBJ1-2, with 8 bases matching TRBD1. Trimming at V came to 1 base and at J to 1 base, leaving 0 bases not matched to a gene. Germline-derived CDR1 and CDR2 are SGHRS and YFSETQ. This CDR3 has 14 amino acids. The CDR3 sequence is CASSLTGGNYGYTF. CDR3 DNA sequence: TGCGCCAGCAGCTTGACAGGGGGTAACTATGGCTACACCTTC.

This clonotype was detected only once. The chain has TRBV6-5 and TRBJ2-5, with 13 bases identical to TRBD2. The CDR3 covers 15 residues. After removal of 4 bases from V and 4 bases from J, the junction contained 3 bases not matched to a gene. Germline V lookup: CDR1 MNHEY, CDR2 SVGAGI. CDR3 nucleotide sequence: TGTGCCAGCAGTTCCGGACTAGCGGGAGTAGAGACCCAGTACTTC. Amino acid sequence: CASSSGLAGVETQYF.

The chain employs TRBV7-8 and TRBJ1-5; TRBD1 agrees at 7 bases. The trim removed 5 bases at V and 4 bases at J, leaving 8 bases unmatched. The CDR3 has 15 residues. The germline V gene encodes CDR1 SGHVS and CDR2 FQNEAQ. The CDR3 DNA is TGTGCCAGCAGCCTCGGACAGGCTCTAAATCAGCCCCAGCATTTT. It translates to CASSLGQALNQPQHF. Combining the CDR3 with reference TRBV7-8 and TRBJ1-5 gives the whole variable domain GAGVSQSPRYKVAKRGQDVALRCDPISGHVSLFWYQQALGQGPEFLTYFQNEAQLDKSGLPSDRFFAERPEGSVSTLKIQRTQQEDSAVYLCASSLGQALNQPQHFGDGTRLSIL.

The chain couples TRBV20-1 to TRBJ1-1; D remains ambiguous. Germline values: CDR1 DFQATT, CDR2 SNEGSKA (reference sequence). Trimming left V 0 bases short and J 2 bases short, with 7 bases between. The CDR3 totals 13 residues. The CDR3 DNA sequence: TGCAGTGCTAGAGAACACCGCAACACTGAAGCTTTCTTT. As protein: CSAREHRNTEAFF.

This clonotype has more than one count but fewer than ten. The V gene is TRBV6-1, the J gene TRBJ2-7; 12 nucleotides agree with TRBD2. J lost 2 bases, V lost 3 bases, and 5 bases had no gene match. Germline V gene lookup returns CDR1 MNHNS and CDR2 SASEGT. The CDR3 is made up of 16 amino acids. The CDR3 bases are TGTGCCAGCAGTGAGTGGACTAGCGGGGTTACCTACGAGCAGTACTTC. Translated: CASSEWTSGVTYEQYF.

The chain combines TRBV4-3 with TRBJ2-1, with D perhaps matching TRBD1 (5 bases). CDR1 and CDR2 from the germline V gene are LGHNA and YSLEER. CDR3 length: 16 residues. Trimming stripped 0 bases from V and 8 bases from J, with 17 bases between. In DNA form, the CDR3 reads TGCGCCAGCAGCCAAGATCGCCAGGGTGTCAGGTATGAGCAGTTCTTC. It specifies CASSQDRQGVRYEQFF.

The CDR3 DNA reads TGTGCCAGCAGCCAGTCGGGACAGGGGGCCGGCACTGAAGCTTTCTTT. Protein sequence: CASSQSGQGAGTEAFF. This sequence joins TRBV7-9 and TRBJ1-1; TRBD1 matches 12 bases. V gave up 5 bases and J gave up 4 bases; unmatched junction bases: 8. Germline lookup yields CDR1 SEHNR and CDR2 FQNEAQ (reference sequence). CDR3 length: 16 amino acids.

This chain connects TRBV20-1 to TRBJ2-2; 7 nucleotides line up with TRBD1. This CDR3 spans 14 amino acids. Losses at the gene ends were 5 bases for V and 5 bases for J; bases not matched to a gene: 8. The V gene's germline CDR1 is DFQATT and CDR2 SNEGSKA (reference sequence). The CDR3 region has the DNA TGCAGTGCTTGGGACAGCCCCTCGACCGGGGAGCTGTTTTTT. This codes for CSAWDSPSTGELFF.

Remarks on this clonotype: Since a much larger clone is just one base distant, this may be a read error. This chain links TRBV4-2 with TRBJ2-2, with TRBD1 matching 8 bases. This CDR3 region has 15 residues. The germline V gene encodes CDR1 LGHNA and CDR2 YNFKEQ. V trimming: 0 bases; J trimming: 5 bases; junction bases outside the gene matches: 2. The CDR3 reads CASSQEDRETGELFF. CDR3 sequence (DNA): TGTGCCAGCAGCCAAGAGGACAGGGAGACCGGGGAGCTGTTTTTT.

The chain couples TRBV5-8 to TRBJ2-2; the match to TRBD1 covers 10 bases. V lost 6 bases and J lost 4; bases outside the gene matches: 12. In germline, CDR1 is SGHTS, CDR2 YDEGEE. This CDR3 region has 17 residues. In DNA form, the CDR3 reads TGTGCCAGCAACGACCGGGACAGGGGCCAGGTCACCGGGGAGCTGTTTTTT. Translating gives CASNDRDRGQVTGELFF.

The chain carries TRBV7-9 and TRBJ2-5, with D tentatively TRBD2 (5 bases). Germline V gene data show CDR1 as SEHNR and CDR2 as FQNEAQ (reference sequence). The CDR3 has 14 residues. V was trimmed by 5 bases and J by 5 bases, leaving 15 bases between them. The CDR3, as DNA: TGTGCCAGCAGCATAAGAGGGATGGTGGAGACCCAGTACTTC. Its protein product is CASSIRGMVETQYF.

The chain employs TRBV28 and TRBJ1-6; D gene uncertain. The germline CDR1 and CDR2 sequences are MDHEN and SYDVKM. The germline V and J ends were trimmed by 5 bases and 7 bases, with 6 bases remaining between them. The CDR3 consists of 12 residues. CDR3 sequence: CASSQGNSPLHF. The CDR3 DNA reads as TGTGCCAGCAGTCAAGGGAATTCACCCCTCCACTTT.

This chain uses TRBV9 with TRBJ2-2; D not resolved. CDR1 is SGDLS, CDR2 YYNGEE, per germline. CDR3 size: 14 residues. V was pared by 4 bases and J by 4 bases, with 11 bases between. Written as DNA, the CDR3 is TGTGCCAGCAGCCGTAGCTTAGTCACCGGGGAGCTGTTTTTT. Translating it yields CASSRSLVTGELFF.

The chain carries TRBV21-1 and TRBJ1-4; TRBD1, the table's D call, was not compared with the DNA. TRBV21-1 is a pseudogene segment. There are 17 residues in the CDR3. As DNA, the CDR3 is TGTGCCAGCAGCAAAGCGGAAGGGGAAGCAACTAATGAAAAACTGTTTTTT. It codes for CASSKAEGEATNEKLFF.

The gene calls are TRBV6-4 and TRBJ2-2; 7 nucleotides align to TRBD1. The CDR3 runs 16 residues. V lost 0 bases to trimming and J lost 3 bases; unmatched junction nucleotides: 4. Germline-derived CDR1 and CDR2 are MRHNA and SNTAGT. The CDR3 loop is CASSDSRGGDTGELFF. The CDR3 DNA reads as TGTGCCAGCAGTGACTCGAGAGGGGGCGACACCGGGGAGCTGTTTTTT.

This rearrangement joins TRBV28 to TRBJ2-2, with TRBD2 matching 10 bases. This CDR3 region has 16 residues. Trimming removed 6 bases from V and 3 bases from J; junction bases left unmatched: 7. CDR1 is MDHEN and CDR2 is SYDVKM in the germline V gene. The CDR3 reads CASRSALAGDTGELFF. CDR3 bases: TGTGCCAGCAGGTCTGCCCTAGCGGGAGACACCGGGGAGCTGTTTTTT. The variable domain in full, with the rest retrieved from reference TRBV28 and TRBJ2-2, is DVKVTQSSRYLVKRTGEKVFLECVQDMDHENMFWYRQDPGLGLRLIYFSYDVKMKEKGDIPEGYSVSREKKERFSLILESASTNQTSMYLCASRSALAGDTGELFFGEGSRLTVL.

This sequence joins TRBV7-2 and TRBJ1-1; maybe TRBD1 (6 bases). Germline-derived CDR1 and CDR2 are SGHTA and FQGNSA. V lost 7 bases and J lost 5, with 23 bases in between. This CDR3 is built from 16 residues. CDR3 sequence reads: CASNQRRGMGNTEAFF. The CDR3 coding sequence is TGTGCCAGCAACCAACGCAGGGGTATGGGAAATACTGAAGCTTTCTTT.

The DNA for the CDR3 is TGTGCCAGCAGCCCCGCCGTGGGTGGCCAAGAGACCCAGTACTTC. Amino acids: CASSPAVGGQETQYF. The V gene is TRBV11-1, the J gene TRBJ2-5; D call uncertain. V lost 5 bases and J lost 1, with 14 bases in between. Germline assignment: CDR1 SGHAT and CDR2 FQDESV (reference sequence). The CDR3 totals 15 residues.

This clonotype has a single count. This chain joins TRBV28 and TRBJ2-3, with D perhaps TRBD1 (6 bases). This CDR3 has 16 residues. Germline CDR1 and CDR2: MDHEN and SYDVKM. Trimming pared 6 bases from V and 0 bases from J, leaving 16 bases between. This CDR3 is CASSQPDSLSTDTQYF. As DNA, the CDR3 is TGTGCCAGCAGCCAGCCGGACAGTTTGAGCACAGATACGCAGTATTTT.

The V call is TRBV20-1, the J call TRBJ2-1, with D uncertain. Germline V lookup: CDR1 DFQATT, CDR2 SNEGSKA (reference sequence). The germline V and J ends were trimmed by 0 bases and 8 bases, with 8 bases remaining between them. This CDR3 contains 12 residues. The CDR3 sequence is CSARDLLYEQFF. CDR3 coding DNA: TGCAGTGCTAGAGATCTGCTGTATGAGCAGTTCTTC.

By sample fraction, this clonotype is medium-sized. The chain employs TRBV20-1 and TRBJ2-2; unclear D gene. The CDR3 loop spans 13 amino acids. V shed 4 bases and J shed 4 bases, with 10 bases lying between them. Germline V gives CDR1 DFQATT, CDR2 SNEGSKA (reference sequence). The CDR3 DNA follows: TGCAGTGCTATTGACGGACGCACCGGGGAGCTGTTTTTT. Protein: CSAIDGRTGELFF.

This clonotype has only a few counts. The chain couples TRBV27 to TRBJ2-3, with D hard to call. The CDR3 length is 14 residues. The germline gives CDR1 MNHEY, CDR2 SMNVEV (reference sequence). Trimming took off 2 bases at V and 3 bases at J, with 9 bases between the two ends. The CDR3 DNA is TGTGCCAGCAGTTTAGGGCAGAGGACAGATACGCAGTATTTT. Translation: CASSLGQRTDTQYF.

In nucleotides, the CDR3 is TGTGCCAGCAGCTCGGGACTAGCGTACCAAGAGACCCAGTACTTC. Translating gives CASSSGLAYQETQYF. The chain joins TRBV7-2 to TRBJ2-5; 10 nucleotides agree with TRBD2. Germline V gives CDR1 SGHTA, CDR2 FQGNSA. V lost 4 bases to trimming and J lost 0 bases; unmatched junction nucleotides: 2. This CDR3 comprises 15 residues.

The chain is built from TRBV5-1 and TRBJ1-5; D remains ambiguous. The CDR3 covers 15 residues. Germline V lookup: CDR1 SGHRS, CDR2 YFSETQ. V shed 4 bases and J shed 0 bases, with 11 bases lying between them. CDR3 residues: CASSEGSDSNQPQHF. The CDR3, as DNA: TGCGCCAGCAGCGAGGGCAGCGATAGCAATCAGCCCCAGCATTTT.